These 25 T cell receptor beta chains originate from one sample sequenced in a study of blood T cell repertoires in COVID-19. Using immunoSEQ multiplex PCR, the repertoire was profiled, and TCRdb retains in-frame clones only, with some absent. The table shows under 300,000 clones, with roughly 84% occurring only once. Sequenced sample: peripheral blood. Receptors originate from a middle-aged woman with active or convalescent COVID-19.

This chain links TRBV11-2 with TRBJ1-3, with D perhaps TRBD1 (5 bases). Germline values: CDR1 SGHAT, CDR2 FQNNGV. This CDR3 comprises 14 residues. V lost 4 bases and J 7 bases, leaving 14 bases between the germline ends. The CDR3 coding sequence is TGTGCCAGCAGCTCCCTTAAGGGGAAGAACACCATATATTTT. Amino acid sequence: CASSSLKGKNTIYF. The entire variable domain, with the rest obtained from reference TRBV11-2 and TRBJ1-3, is as follows: EAGVAQSPRYKIIEKRQSVAFWCNPISGHATLYWYQQILGQGPKLLIQFQNNGVVDDSQLPKDRFSAERLKGVDSTLKIQPAKLEDSAVYLCASSSLKGKNTIYFGEGSWLTVV.

V usage is TRBV28 and J usage is TRBJ2-6; 10 bases map to TRBD1. Germline CDR1 and CDR2: MDHEN and SYDVKM. The CDR3 covers 12 residues. The CDR3 sequence is CGTGGGANVLTF. DNA of the CDR3: TGTGGGACAGGGGGTGGGGCCAACGTCCTGACTTTC.

V gene TRBV28 combines with J gene TRBJ1-2; maybe TRBD1 (6 bases). The CDR3 length is 14 residues. CDR1 is MDHEN and CDR2 is SYDVKM in the germline V gene. Trimming took off 1 base at V and 7 bases at J, with 13 bases between the two ends. The CDR3 loop is CASSLSGGPRGYTF. The CDR3 DNA reads as TGTGCCAGCAGTTTATCCGGGGGGCCCCGTGGCTACACCTTC.

This clone was counted once. The J gene is TRBJ1-1, the V gene TRBV28; tentative D call: TRBD1 (6 bases). CDR3 size: 15 residues. Trimming removed 3 bases from V and 1 base from J, with 12 bases in between. Germline lookup yields CDR1 MDHEN and CDR2 SYDVKM. In DNA, the CDR3 is TGTGCCAGCAGTTTTCGCCTGACAGGGAACACTGAAGCTTTCTTT. This translates into CASSFRLTGNTEAFF.

The chain employs TRBV5-5 and TRBJ1-1; possible D gene TRBD1, 6 bases. CDR1 and CDR2 from the germline V gene are SGHKS and YYEKEE (reference sequence). V was pared by 3 bases and J by 2 bases, with 14 bases between. This CDR3 comprises 15 residues. Here the CDR3 reads CASSWTTGYNTEAFF. The DNA for the CDR3 is TGTGCCAGCAGCTGGACAACAGGGTATAACACTGAAGCTTTCTTT.

The chain links TRBV5-1 to TRBJ2-2; 13 positions agree with TRBD2. V lost 6 bases, J lost 6 bases, and 5 bases stayed unmatched. The CDR3 is 15 residues long. Germline CDR1 SGHRS, CDR2 YFSETQ. CDR3 sequence reads: CASTYGTSGAGELFF. The DNA of the CDR3 is TGCGCCAGCACCTACGGGACTAGCGGGGCCGGGGAGCTGTTTTTT.

This clone was found once. The V gene is TRBV10-3, the J gene TRBJ2-3; TRBD1 might be the D (5 bases). This CDR3 region has 12 residues. CDR1 and CDR2 (germline): ENHRY, SYGVKD. The V gene lost 0 bases and the J gene lost 9 bases, with 7 bases spanning the gap. CDR3 coding DNA: TGTGCCATCAGTGAGTCGGGGCGAACGCAGTATTTT. This translates into CAISESGRTQYF.

The V and J genes are TRBV4-1 and TRBJ1-2, with 10 bases matching TRBD1. Germline V gene data show CDR1 as MGHRA and CDR2 as YSYEKL. The V and J ends lost 0 bases and 2 bases, in that order; junction bases with no gene match: 3. The CDR3 contains 16 residues. The CDR3 loop reads CASSQETGGLNYGYTF. The CDR3, as DNA: TGCGCCAGCAGCCAAGAGACAGGGGGCTTAAACTATGGCTACACCTTC.

This chain uses TRBV7-2 with TRBJ2-4, with TRBD2 matching 11 bases. The CDR3 is 15 amino acids. With 1 base clipped from V and 9 bases from J, the junction kept 5 bases outside the gene matches. Germline CDR1 reads SGHTA; CDR2 reads FQGNSA. CDR3 nucleotides: TGTGCCAGCAGCTTAGTTCTAGCGGGGGGTGGCATTCAGTACTTC. It specifies CASSLVLAGGGIQYF.

The chain uses TRBV24-1 and TRBJ2-5; 7 nucleotides agree with TRBD1. V lost 5 bases, J lost 3 bases, and 8 bases stayed unmatched. The CDR3 sequence is 15 residues long. From germline, CDR1 is KGHDR and CDR2 SFDVKD. The CDR3 region is CATSGNAGGEETQYF. In DNA, the CDR3 is TGTGCCACCAGTGGGAATGCAGGGGGAGAAGAGACCCAGTACTTC.

This clone was seen only a few times. J is TRBJ1-5 and V is TRBV5-8; unclear D gene. V was clipped by 0 bases and J by 11 bases, with 12 bases between them. Germline assignment: CDR1 SGHTS and CDR2 YDEGEE. The CDR3 runs 13 residues. CDR3 loop: CASSLVALPAQHF. CDR3 sequence (DNA): TGTGCCAGCAGCTTGGTTGCCCTGCCGGCCCAGCATTTT.

CDR3 sequence: CASSRGTSGPVDTQYF. The CDR3 region has the DNA TGTGCCAGCTCACGAGGGACTAGCGGTCCGGTAGATACGCAGTATTTT. This sequence joins TRBV18 and TRBJ2-3; TRBD2 matches 11 bases. The trim removed 4 bases at V and 5 bases at J, leaving 8 bases unmatched. Germline V gene data show CDR1 as KGHSH and CDR2 as LQKENI. CDR3 length: 16 amino acids.

A single count supports this clone. V gene TRBV19 combines with J gene TRBJ1-5; the D gene is possibly TRBD1 (5 bases). Germline CDR1 is LNHDA and CDR2 is SQIVND (reference sequence). The CDR3 totals 14 residues. V lost 4 bases to trimming and J lost 5 bases, with 12 bases between them. This CDR3 is CASSTGKGDQPQHF. The CDR3 DNA follows: TGTGCCAGTAGTACAGGGAAGGGCGATCAGCCCCAGCATTTT. The complete variable domain, with remaining parts taken from reference TRBV19 and TRBJ1-5, reads DGGITQSPKYLFRKEGQNVTLSCEQNLNHDAMYWYRQDPGQGLRLIYYSQIVNDFQKGDIAEGYSVSREKKESFPLTVTSAQKNPTAFYLCASSTGKGDQPQHFGDGTRLSIL.

This clone was detected a few times. The chain couples TRBV20-1 to TRBJ2-7, with D hard to call. Germline loops: CDR1 DFQATT, CDR2 SNEGSKA (reference sequence). Trimming stripped 7 bases from V and 0 bases from J, with 7 bases between. The CDR3 consists of 11 residues. In DNA form, the CDR3 reads TGCAGTGTTCCTAGCTCCTACGAGCAGTACGTC. As protein: CSVPSSYEQYV.

This sequence joins TRBV7-2 and TRBJ1-4, with a possible D match to TRBD1 (5 bases). V shed 4 bases and J shed 3 bases, with 9 bases lying between them. Per germline, CDR1 SGHTA and CDR2 FQGNSA. CDR3 length: 14 amino acids. The CDR3 loop is CASSSTVANEKLFF. The DNA of the CDR3 is TGTGCCAGCAGCTCGACAGTGGCTAATGAAAAACTGTTTTTT.

The chain couples TRBV5-1 to TRBJ1-2; D perhaps matches TRBD1 (6 bases). The CDR3 is 14 residues long. Germline CDR1 and CDR2: SGHRS and YFSETQ. V lost 6 bases to trimming and J lost 0 bases, with 12 bases between them. CDR3 nucleotide sequence: TGCGCCAGCACTAGGGAGGGGGCTAACTATGGCTACACCTTC. Its protein is CASTREGANYGYTF. Filled out from reference TRBV5-1 and TRBJ1-2, the complete variable domain reads KAGVTQTPRYLIKTRGQQVTLSCSPISGHRSVSWYQQTPGQGLQFLFEYFSETQRNKGNFPGRFSGRQFSNSRSEMNVSTLELGDSALYLCASTREGANYGYTFGSGTRLTVV.

This chain connects TRBV9 to TRBJ1-6, with 7 positions matching TRBD1. Germline-derived CDR1 and CDR2 are SGDLS and YYNGEE. Germline trimming cut 4 bases from V and 7 bases from J; bases unmatched to any gene: 8. The CDR3 covers 15 residues. DNA for the CDR3: TGTGCCAGCAGCAGAACCGGGACAGAGAATTCACCCCTCCACTTT. Translating gives CASSRTGTENSPLHF. Together with reference TRBV9 and TRBJ1-6, the CDR3 gives the full variable domain: DSGVTQTPKHLITATGQRVTLRCSPRSGDLSVYWYQQSLDQGLQFLIQYYNGEERAKGNILERFSAQQFPDLHSELNLSSLELGDSALYFCASSRTGTENSPLHFGNGTRLTVT.

The chain links TRBV7-9 to TRBJ1-1, with 7 nucleotides matching TRBD1. The CDR3 contains 13 residues. V shed 6 bases, J shed 5 bases, and the junction held 6 bases outside the gene matches. Germline-derived CDR1 and CDR2 are SEHNR and FQNEAQ (reference sequence). The CDR3 DNA follows: TGTGCCAGCAGAGTTACAGGGGAGACTGAAGCTTTCTTT. It specifies CASRVTGETEAFF.

The chain combines TRBV5-6 with TRBJ2-5, with no clear D. The CDR3 is made up of 13 amino acids. Germline CDR1 SGHDT, CDR2 YYEEEE. V gave up 0 bases and J gave up 5 bases, with 8 bases separating them. The CDR3 DNA sequence: TGTGCCAGCAGCTTGGGCGTGAGCGAGACCCAGTACTTC. Translating it yields CASSLGVSETQYF.

This sequence joins TRBV11-3 and TRBJ1-4; D gene ambiguous. CDR1 is SGHNT and CDR2 is YENEEA in the germline V gene. With 5 bases removed from V and 7 bases from J, the gap between germline ends came to 14 bases. There are 14 residues in the CDR3. The CDR3, as DNA: TGTGCCAGCAGCATGAGAAGTTTGCCTGAAAAACTGTTTTTT. This sequence encodes CASSMRSLPEKLFF.

V and J are TRBV6-5 and TRBJ1-3, with a tentative D call TRBD1 (6 bases). The V gene's germline CDR1 is MNHEY and CDR2 SVGAGI. V was pared by 0 bases and J by 4 bases, with 10 bases between. The CDR3 contains 15 residues. CDR3 loop: CASSYSRGGGNTIYF. CDR3 sequence (DNA): TGTGCCAGCAGTTACTCGAGAGGGGGAGGAAACACCATATATTTT.

The chain employs TRBV2 and TRBJ1-6, with 8 bases aligning to TRBD1. This CDR3 is built from 13 residues. Germline lookup yields CDR1 SNHLY and CDR2 FYNNEI. With V trimmed by 7 bases and J by 10 bases, 6 bases remained unmatched. The CDR3: CASTGGEQSPLHF. In DNA form, the CDR3 reads TGTGCCAGCACAGGGGGCGAACAATCACCCCTCCACTTT.

This chain joins TRBV27 and TRBJ1-2; TRBD1 agrees at 8 bases. V was clipped by 6 bases and J by 5 bases; unmatched bases: 11. This CDR3 spans 15 amino acids. The germline V gene encodes CDR1 MNHEY and CDR2 SMNVEV (reference sequence). CDR3 amino acids: CASRPGTGPLYGYTF. CDR3 nucleotide sequence: TGTGCCAGCAGACCTGGGACAGGCCCCCTTTATGGCTACACCTTC.

The V gene is TRBV6-2 or TRBV6-3, the J gene TRBJ1-4; 10 bases align to TRBD1. Trimming cost V 2 bases and J 3 bases; bases outside gene matches: 12. Germline CDR1 and CDR2: MNHEY and SVGEGT. This CDR3 has 19 residues. The CDR3 sequence is CASSYLGVTGGASNEKLFF. CDR3 bases: TGTGCCAGCAGTTACCTCGGAGTGACAGGGGGCGCCTCTAATGAAAAACTGTTTTTT.

This clone was observed a handful of times. The J gene is TRBJ1-5, the V gene TRBV11-1; TRBD1 is a possible D gene (6 bases). The CDR3 has 14 residues. Deletions cut 5 bases from V and 0 bases from J, with 8 bases between. Germline V gene data show CDR1 as SGHAT and CDR2 as FQDESV (reference sequence). The CDR3 region has the DNA TGTGCCAGCAGCCGACAGGATAGCAATCAGCCCCAGCATTTT. Translating it yields CASSRQDSNQPQHF.